A single TCR beta chain is shown here with its context. Sequenced by immunoSEQ multiplex PCR; TCRdb stores in-frame clones only, minus some. Counted here are 2,000 to 3,000 clones, 88% occurring once; the ten biggest clones make up about 19%. This sample stems from a study of tumour-infiltrating T cells in Burkitt lymphoma. Study details: Overall and progression-free survival were predicted by productive clonality.

The origin of this receptor is a human donor with diffuse large B-cell lymphoma. Sequenced input: tumor tissue.

The CDR3 bases are TGCAGCGTCTTCGGGCTGAATGAAAAACTGTTTTTT. This sequence encodes CSVFGLNEKLFF. This rearrangement joins TRBV29-1 to TRBJ1-4; no clear D. V was clipped by 6 bases and J by 5 bases, with 10 bases between them. This CDR3 spans 12 amino acids. CDR1 is SQVTM, CDR2 ANQGSEA, per germline. Drawing the rest from reference TRBV29-1 and TRBJ1-4, the complete variable domain is SAVISQKPSRDICQRGTSLTIQCQVDSQVTMMFWYRQQPGQSLTLIATANQGSEATYESGFVIDKFPISRPNLTFSTLTVSNMSPEDSSIYLCSVFGLNEKLFFGSGTQLSVL.